Presented here are 32 T cell receptor beta chains from one specimen sequenced in a study of CD8 T cells in ankylosing spondylitis. Study results and caveats: For ankylosing spondylitis blood, a TCR beta motif of seven to nine highly homologous variants appeared characteristic.

No antigen has been identified for these receptors. MiXCR was run by TCRdb on the 5' RACE reads, yielding one entry per CDR3 protein. The sample lists about 800,000 distinct CDR3 sequences, 10% to 15% occurring once. Material: blood, either unsorted or a sorted T cell fraction (not recorded which). The receptor source for this set is a male donor with ankylosing spondylitis.

This clonotype came up a few times. The chain uses TRBV20-1 and TRBJ2-3; TRBD1 aligns across 12 bases. Losses at the gene ends were 4 bases for V and 4 bases for J; bases not matched to a gene: 3. Germline CDR1 is DFQATT and CDR2 is SNEGSKA (reference sequence). The CDR3 runs to 14 residues. CDR3 in amino acids: CSAMGQGASDTQYF. CDR3 sequence (DNA): TGCAGTGCTATGGGACAGGGGGCGTCAGATACGCAGTATTTT.

This chain links TRBV12-3 or TRBV12-4 with TRBJ2-2; tentative D call: TRBD1 (7 bases). CDR3 length equals 15 residues. The germline V and J ends were trimmed by 6 bases and 6 bases, with 17 bases remaining between them. The CDR3 DNA sequence: TGTGCCAGCAGCATAACGACAGGGAGGTCCGGGGAGCTGTTTTTT. It encodes CASSITTGRSGELFF.

This clonotype was counted many times. An end of the junction does not agree with germline; a read error may underlie this. The CDR3 region has the DNA TGCAGTGCCAGAGACAGGGGTTTGCTAACTGGGCAGTTCTTC. Its translation is CSARDRGLLTGQFF. V is TRBV20-1 and J is TRBJ2-1, with 8 bases lining up with TRBD1. The CDR3 is 14 amino acids. Germline-derived CDR1 and CDR2 are DFQATT and SNEGSKA (reference sequence).

A remark on this clonotype: A junction end diverges from the germline sequence, so it may reflect a read error. V usage is TRBV15 and J usage is TRBJ2-7, with D maybe TRBD2 (7 bases). The CDR3 runs 15 residues. The germline CDR1 and CDR2 sequences are LNHNV and YYDKDF (reference sequence). The CDR3 nucleotides are TGTGCCACCAGTAGAGTGGCAGGGGAGGGCTACGAGCAGTACTTC. It encodes CATSRVAGEGYEQYF.

The V and J genes are TRBV20-1 and TRBJ2-1; perhaps D is TRBD1 or TRBD2 (6 bases each). With 5 bases removed from V and 8 bases from J, the gap between germline ends came to 19 bases. From germline, CDR1 is DFQATT and CDR2 SNEGSKA (reference sequence). The CDR3 is 14 amino acids. CDR3 residues: CSAQRGVGGDEQFF. CDR3 in DNA: TGCAGTGCTCAGAGGGGGGTCGGTGGGGATGAGCAGTTCTTC.

CDR3 loop: CASSHARQANTGELFF. The CDR3 DNA sequence: TGTGCCAGCAGCCACGCCCGGCAGGCGAACACCGGGGAGCTGTTTTTT. V and J are TRBV9 and TRBJ2-2; D remains ambiguous. This CDR3 is built from 16 residues. V lost 4 bases, J lost 0 bases, and 13 bases lay in between. Germline lookup yields CDR1 SGDLS and CDR2 YYNGEE.

The gene calls are TRBV25-1 and TRBJ1-5, with no clear D. Trimming took 2 bases from V and 6 from J, leaving 14 bases between them. The CDR3 totals 15 residues. Germline V CDR1 and CDR2: MGHDK, SYGVNS. CDR3: CASSEGGEYGQPQHF. CDR3 bases: TGTGCCAGCAGTGAAGGTGGGGAGTATGGTCAGCCCCAGCATTTT. The full variable domain, in which reference TRBV25-1 and TRBJ1-5 provide the parts outside the CDR3, is EADIYQTPRYLVIGTGKKITLECSQTMGHDKMYWYQQDPGMELHLIHYSYGVNSTEKGDLSSESTVSRIRTEHFPLTLESARPSHTSQYLCASSEGGEYGQPQHFGDGTRLSIL.

The chain is built from TRBV9 and TRBJ2-7, with D tentatively TRBD1 (6 bases). Trimming took off 4 bases at V and 2 bases at J, with 16 bases between the two ends. Looked up from germline, CDR1 is SGDLS and CDR2 is YYNGEE. CDR3 length: 15 amino acids. CDR3: CASSWGSGQPYEQYF. The CDR3 DNA reads as TGTGCCAGCAGCTGGGGGTCTGGACAGCCCTACGAGCAGTACTTC.

This chain uses TRBV28 with TRBJ2-7, with 9 bases that match TRBD1. CDR1 is MDHEN, CDR2 SYDVKM, per germline. The V segment lost 5 bases and the J segment 3 bases; nucleotides outside the gene matches: 11. The CDR3 runs to 16 residues. CDR3 protein: CASSPQPGQGSYEQYF. Here the CDR3 DNA reads TGTGCCAGCAGTCCCCAGCCGGGACAGGGTAGCTACGAGCAGTACTTC.

This clonotype occurred many times. V gene TRBV15 combines with J gene TRBJ1-2; D gene uncertain. The CDR3 is 11 amino acids. Trimming stripped 1 base from V and 5 bases from J, with 2 bases between. The germline V gene has CDR1 LNHNV and CDR2 YYDKDF (reference sequence). The CDR3, as DNA: TGTGCCACCAGCAGAGGTTATGGCTACACCTTC. Its translation is CATSRGYGYTF.

This clonotype showed up many times. The rearrangement uses TRBV7-3 and TRBJ2-2, with D uncertain. The germline V and J ends were trimmed by 1 base and 6 bases, with 3 bases remaining between them. Germline V gene sequence: CDR1 SGHTA, CDR2 FQGTGA. CDR3 length: 12 amino acids. This CDR3 is CASSLNPGELFF. DNA of the CDR3: TGTGCCAGCAGCTTAAATCCCGGGGAGCTGTTTTTT. Drawing the rest from reference TRBV7-3 and TRBJ2-2, the complete variable domain is GAGVSQTPSNKVTEKGKYVELRCDPISGHTALYWYRQSLGQGPEFLIYFQGTGAADDSGLPNDRFFAVRPEGSVSTLKIQRTERGDSAVYLCASSLNPGELFFGEGSRLTVL.

This clonotype was counted many times. The V and J genes are TRBV6-2 or TRBV6-3 and TRBJ1-5; 9 bases agree with TRBD1. The CDR3 covers 16 residues. Germline CDR1 and CDR2: MNHEY and SVGEGT. Trimming cost V 5 bases and J 1 base; bases outside gene matches: 6. The CDR3 region is CASSPRQGGSNQPQHF. The CDR3 coding sequence is TGTGCCAGCAGTCCCCGACAGGGGGGGAGCAATCAGCCCCAGCATTTT.

This CDR3 is CASSVGAGYEAFF. CDR3 DNA: TGTGCCAGCAGCGTAGGAGCAGGGTATGAAGCTTTCTTT. The chain uses TRBV9 and TRBJ1-1, with D maybe TRBD1 (5 bases). Per germline, CDR1 SGDLS and CDR2 YYNGEE. There are 13 residues in the CDR3. V lost 0 bases and J 7 bases, leaving 10 bases between the germline ends. The variable domain in full, completed from reference TRBV9 and TRBJ1-1, reads DSGVTQTPKHLITATGQRVTLRCSPRSGDLSVYWYQQSLDQGLQFLIQYYNGEERAKGNILERFSAQQFPDLHSELNLSSLELGDSALYFCASSVGAGYEAFFGQGTRLTVV.

This clonotype was counted ten times or more. CDR3: CSVAQGQGLYGYTF. The CDR3 nucleotides read TGCAGCGTCGCTCAAGGACAGGGCCTCTATGGCTACACCTTC. The chain carries TRBV29-1 and TRBJ1-2, with 8 bases aligning to TRBD1. Germline V gene sequence: CDR1 SQVTM, CDR2 ANQGSEA. The V and J ends lost 6 bases and 4 bases, in that order; junction bases with no gene match: 10. CDR3 length: 14 residues.

This clonotype was picked up a small number of times. V gene TRBV10-3 combines with J gene TRBJ1-5, with D perhaps matching TRBD1 (5 bases). Trimming cost V 9 bases and J 3 bases, with 9 bases left between them. The CDR3 is 12 amino acids. Germline V gives CDR1 ENHRY, CDR2 SYGVKD. The CDR3 loop is CAMGDPNQPQHF. The CDR3 bases are TGTGCCATGGGGGACCCCAATCAGCCCCAGCATTTT.

The sample holds a few counts of this clonotype. CDR3 sequence (DNA): TGTGCCAGCAGTTCACCGGGACTAGTCTACGAGCAGTACTTC. Amino acid sequence: CASSSPGLVYEQYF. J is TRBJ2-7 and V is TRBV6-2 or TRBV6-3, with 8 bases matching TRBD2. The J segment lost 3 bases and the V segment lost 4 bases, leaving 5 bases of the junction unmatched. The CDR3 is 14 amino acids. CDR1 and CDR2 from the germline V gene are MNHEY and SVGEGT.

The genes are TRBV20-1 and TRBJ2-1; D remains unclear. The CDR3 has 14 residues. CDR1 DFQATT and CDR2 SNEGSKA come from the germline V gene (reference sequence). Trimming cost V 5 bases and J 0 bases, with 11 bases left between them. For the CDR3, the DNA is TGCAGTGCTCGACTCCAAGACTCCTACAATGAGCAGTTCTTC. It yields the protein CSARLQDSYNEQFF.

As concerns this clonotype: Germline is not matched at one junction end, which may reflect a read error. The chain uses TRBV7-7 and TRBJ2-1; TRBD1 matches 7 bases. Germline V gives CDR1 SSHAT, CDR2 FNYEAQ (reference sequence). This CDR3 is 14 amino acids long. The CDR3 region is CASSVRQGGDEQFF. In DNA, the CDR3 is TGTGCTAGCAGCGTCCGACAGGGTGGCGATGAGCAGTTCTTC.

The chain links TRBV10-1 to TRBJ2-7; 11 positions match TRBD2. The V gene end was trimmed by 3 bases and the J gene end by 0 bases; junction bases not matched to a gene: 7. CDR1 and CDR2 (germline): WNHNN, SYGVQD (reference sequence). The CDR3 sequence is 17 residues long. The CDR3 nucleotides are TGCGCCAGCAGTGATACCATTAGCGGGAGGGCCTCCTACGAGCAGTACTTC. This sequence encodes CASSDTISGRASYEQYF.

This clonotype was counted only a few times. The chain couples TRBV4-3 to TRBJ2-1; no firm D call. Looked up from germline, CDR1 is LGHNA and CDR2 is YSLEER. Trimming took 0 bases from V and 8 from J, leaving 8 bases between them. The CDR3 is 13 residues long. Written as DNA, the CDR3 is TGCGCCAGCAGCCAAGATGGGTGGGATGAGCAGTTCTTC. It translates to CASSQDGWDEQFF.

The V and J genes are TRBV12-3 or TRBV12-4 and TRBJ2-3; TRBD2 agrees at 12 bases. This CDR3 has 16 residues. Trimming removed 4 bases from V and 4 bases from J; junction bases left unmatched: 6. For the CDR3, the DNA is TGTGCCAGCAGTTCCGGACTAGCGGGATCGGCAGATACGCAGTATTTT. Its protein is CASSSGLAGSADTQYF.

The chain has TRBV15 and TRBJ2-2; unclear D gene. The CDR3 length is 14 residues. The germline V gene encodes CDR1 LNHNV and CDR2 YYDKDF (reference sequence). Trimming took off 0 bases at V and 2 bases at J, with 4 bases between the two ends. CDR3 amino acids: CATSRDPNTGELFF. In nucleotides, the CDR3 is TGTGCCACCAGCAGAGATCCCAACACCGGGGAGCTGTTTTTT.

This chain connects TRBV28 to TRBJ2-5, with 7 positions matching TRBD1. V shed 4 bases, J shed 2 bases, and the junction held 4 bases outside the gene matches. The germline V gene has CDR1 MDHEN and CDR2 SYDVKM. The CDR3 length is 14 residues. As DNA, the CDR3 is TGTGCCAGCAGTTCATCAGGGGGTCAAGAGACCCAGTACTTC. This translates into CASSSSGGQETQYF.

This clonotype was seen a few times. V is TRBV5-1 and J is TRBJ1-4; D is uncertain. The ends were cut back, 2 bases at V and 8 bases at J, with 13 bases in the middle. Germline CDR1 is SGHRS and CDR2 is YFSETQ. The length of the CDR3 is 14 residues. The CDR3 DNA follows: TGCGCCAGCAGCTTAGAAGGGAGTGACGAAAAACTGTTTTTT. As protein: CASSLEGSDEKLFF.

This clonotype was counted only a few times. This chain uses TRBV7-3 with TRBJ2-7; D ambiguous. V lost 0 bases to trimming and J lost 5 bases, with 11 bases between them. The CDR3 contains 14 residues. Germline CDR1 and CDR2: SGHTA and FQGTGA. The DNA for the CDR3 is TGTGCCAGCAGCTTAACGAGCAGGCTCAACGAGCAGTACTTC. Residues: CASSLTSRLNEQYF.

This clonotype appeared a few times. V and J are TRBV7-3 and TRBJ2-7, with a possible D match to TRBD2 (7 bases). V lost 5 bases to trimming and J lost 6 bases, with 17 bases between them. Germline CDR1 is SGHTA and CDR2 is FQGTGA. This CDR3 spans 14 amino acids. In DNA form, the CDR3 reads TGTGCCAGCAGCCAAGACAGGACGGGGGGCGAGCAGTACTTC. It translates to CASSQDRTGGEQYF.

Only a few counts were recorded for this clonotype. The chain carries TRBV28 and TRBJ2-2, with D possibly being TRBD1 (5 bases). Trimming left V 3 bases short and J 4 bases short, with 12 bases between. The CDR3 spans 15 residues. Germline loops: CDR1 MDHEN, CDR2 SYDVKM. CDR3 residues: CASSLLGAGTGELFF. CDR3 coding DNA: TGTGCCAGCAGTTTGTTAGGGGCTGGCACCGGGGAGCTGTTTTTT.

CDR3 region: CASSSERRGQGAFF. CDR3 nucleotide sequence: TGTGCCAGCAGCTCGGAGAGACGGGGACAGGGAGCTTTCTTT. The J gene is TRBJ1-1, the V gene TRBV7-2; 9 bases align to TRBD1. With 4 bases clipped from V and 10 bases from J, the junction kept 10 bases outside the gene matches. CDR3 size: 14 residues. The germline gives CDR1 SGHTA, CDR2 FQGNSA.

This clonotype has ten or more counts. This chain uses TRBV29-1 with TRBJ1-1, with D possibly TRBD1 on 6 matching bases. The CDR3 extends over 12 amino acids. Germline CDR1 is SQVTM and CDR2 is ANQGSEA. V was trimmed by 5 bases and J by 1 base, leaving 8 bases between them. CDR3 in amino acids: CSVLGGNTEAFF. The CDR3 coding sequence is TGCAGCGTTTTAGGGGGGAACACTGAAGCTTTCTTT.

This chain links TRBV29-1 with TRBJ2-1; the D call may be TRBD1 or TRBD2 (5 bases each). The CDR3 is 13 residues long. V lost 7 bases and J lost 5, with 15 bases in between. The germline CDR1 and CDR2 sequences are SQVTM and ANQGSEA. In DNA, the CDR3 is TGCAGCGGCGGCCGGGACCCCGACAATGAGCAGTTCTTC. Translation gives CSGGRDPDNEQFF.

The gene calls are TRBV5-1 and TRBJ2-1; D not certain. The germline V and J ends were trimmed by 3 bases and 4 bases, with 17 bases remaining between them. CDR3 length: 16 amino acids. The germline V gene has CDR1 SGHRS and CDR2 YFSETQ. The CDR3 reads CASSYQPKSPYNEQFF. CDR3 nucleotides: TGCGCCAGCAGCTACCAGCCGAAAAGCCCTTACAATGAGCAGTTCTTC.

The table lists this clonotype with a few counts. The chain carries TRBV6-2 or TRBV6-3 and TRBJ2-1; D remains ambiguous. V gave up 6 bases and J gave up 5 bases, with 8 bases separating them. Germline V lookup: CDR1 MNHEY, CDR2 SVGEGT. The CDR3 contains 12 residues. The chain's CDR3 is CASSHPNNEQFF. DNA of the CDR3: TGTGCCAGCAGCCACCCCAACAATGAGCAGTTCTTC.